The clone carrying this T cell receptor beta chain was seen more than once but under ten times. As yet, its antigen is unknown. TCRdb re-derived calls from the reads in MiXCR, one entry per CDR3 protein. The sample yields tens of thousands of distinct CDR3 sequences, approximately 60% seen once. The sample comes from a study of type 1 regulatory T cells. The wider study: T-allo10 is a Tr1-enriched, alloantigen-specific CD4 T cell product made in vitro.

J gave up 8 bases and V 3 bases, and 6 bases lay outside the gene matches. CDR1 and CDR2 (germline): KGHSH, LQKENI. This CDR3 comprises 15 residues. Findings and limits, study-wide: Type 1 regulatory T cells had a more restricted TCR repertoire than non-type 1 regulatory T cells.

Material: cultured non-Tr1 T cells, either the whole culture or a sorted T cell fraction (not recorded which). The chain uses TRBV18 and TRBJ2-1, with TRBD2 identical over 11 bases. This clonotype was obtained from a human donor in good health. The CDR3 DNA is TGTGCCAGCTCACCGACTAGCGGGAAAGGCGATGAGCAGTTCTTC. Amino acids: CASSPTSGKGDEQFF.